This entry concerns a single T cell receptor (beta chain). The sample comes from a study of T cell responses to AZD1222 COVID-19 vaccine. The V end was cut by 2 bases, the J end by 0 bases, with 8 bases between. CDR1 MNHNY and CDR2 SVGAGI come from the germline V gene (reference sequence). This CDR3 has 14 residues. Repertoires were generated with immunoSEQ multiplex PCR, while TCRdb's copy carries only in-frame clones and drops some. The data contain 85,000 to 100,000 clones, 60% to 80% of them seen just once; the ten biggest clones take up 21%. The sample here was peripheral blood, taken on day 0 of AZD1222 vaccination. The source of this sequence is an adult in good health. The V call is TRBV6-6, the J call TRBJ2-7; D uncertain. CDR3 loop: CASSYLSTSYEQYF. As DNA, the CDR3 is TGTGCCAGCAGTTACCTTTCAACCTCCTACGAGCAGTACTTC.